These 4 T cell receptor beta chains originate from one sample sequenced in a study of CD8+ T cells in alopecia areata. RNA was extracted and reverse transcribed into cDNA as the sequencing template. Sequencing was performed with immunoSEQ multiplex PCR; in TCRdb, only in-frame clones are kept and a portion is missing. There are about 110,000 clones in the sample; roughly 55% occur only once, and around 25% lies in the top ten. The sample was NKG2D-low CD8+ T cells sorted from blood. These receptor sequences come from a human donor with alopecia areata.

The chain carries TRBV27 and TRBJ2-7; D unresolved. V dropped 5 bases and J dropped 4 bases, with 12 bases sitting between them. The CDR3 has 13 residues. CDR1 and CDR2 (germline): MNHEY, SMNVEV (reference sequence). The DNA for the CDR3 is TGTGCCAGCAGTCAGGTCGTGGGTTACGAGCAGTACTTC. Translating it yields CASSQVVGYEQYF.

The genes are TRBV29-1 and TRBJ1-1, with a possible D match to TRBD1 (5 bases). Germline V lookup: CDR1 SQVTM, CDR2 ANQGSEA. V dropped 5 bases and J dropped 0 bases, with 19 bases sitting between them. The CDR3 length is 16 residues. The CDR3 sequence is CSVRRRDGPLNTEAFF. CDR3 bases: TGCAGCGTTCGACGACGGGACGGGCCTTTGAACACTGAAGCTTTCTTT.

The chain recombines TRBV28 with TRBJ2-5; the match to TRBD1 covers 9 bases. The germline V gene encodes CDR1 MDHEN and CDR2 SYDVKM. The CDR3 has 15 amino acids. V was pared by 6 bases and J by 5 bases, with 10 bases of the junction left unmatched. The CDR3 DNA reads as TGTGCCAGCAGGCCTCCGGGACAGGGCCGGGAGACCCAGTACTTC. This sequence encodes CASRPPGQGRETQYF. Filled out from reference TRBV28 and TRBJ2-5, the complete variable domain reads DVKVTQSSRYLVKRTGEKVFLECVQDMDHENMFWYRQDPGLGLRLIYFSYDVKMKEKGDIPEGYSVSREKKERFSLILESASTNQTSMYLCASRPPGQGRETQYFGPGTRLLVL.

This clone was seen once. The rearrangement links TRBV7-9 to TRBJ2-1; a weak D match, TRBD1 (5 bases). With 2 bases removed from V and 8 bases from J, the gap between germline ends came to 10 bases. CDR1 is SEHNR and CDR2 is FQNEAQ in the germline V gene (reference sequence). The CDR3 contains 13 residues. CDR3 amino acids: CASSLSSRDEQFF. In nucleotides, the CDR3 is TGTGCCAGCAGCTTAAGTTCCAGGGATGAGCAGTTCTTC.